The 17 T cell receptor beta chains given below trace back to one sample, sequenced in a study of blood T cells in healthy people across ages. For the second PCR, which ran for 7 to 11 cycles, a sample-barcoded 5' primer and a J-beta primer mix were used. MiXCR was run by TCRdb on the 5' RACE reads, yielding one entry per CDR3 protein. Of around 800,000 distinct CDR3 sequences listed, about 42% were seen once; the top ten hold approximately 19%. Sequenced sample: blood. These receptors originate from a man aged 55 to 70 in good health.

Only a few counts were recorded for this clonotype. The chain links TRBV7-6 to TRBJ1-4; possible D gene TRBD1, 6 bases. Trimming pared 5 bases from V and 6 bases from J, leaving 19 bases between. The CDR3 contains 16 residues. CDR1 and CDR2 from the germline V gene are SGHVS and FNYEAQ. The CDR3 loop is CASSPMAKGGDEKLFF. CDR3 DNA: TGTGCCAGCAGCCCCATGGCAAAGGGGGGGGATGAAAAACTGTTTTTT.

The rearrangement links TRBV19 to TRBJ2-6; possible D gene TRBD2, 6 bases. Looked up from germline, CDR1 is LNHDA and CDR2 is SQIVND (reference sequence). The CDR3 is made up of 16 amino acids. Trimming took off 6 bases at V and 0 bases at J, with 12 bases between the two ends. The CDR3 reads CASRGGALSGANVLTF. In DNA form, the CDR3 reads TGTGCCAGTAGGGGGGGTGCTCTCTCTGGGGCCAACGTCCTGACTTTC.

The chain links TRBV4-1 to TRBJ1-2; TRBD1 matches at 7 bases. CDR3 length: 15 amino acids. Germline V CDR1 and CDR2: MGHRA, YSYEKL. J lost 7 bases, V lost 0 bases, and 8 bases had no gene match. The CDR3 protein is CASSQDLAGGPGYTF. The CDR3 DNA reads TGCGCCAGCAGCCAAGACCTAGCAGGGGGGCCTGGCTACACCTTC.

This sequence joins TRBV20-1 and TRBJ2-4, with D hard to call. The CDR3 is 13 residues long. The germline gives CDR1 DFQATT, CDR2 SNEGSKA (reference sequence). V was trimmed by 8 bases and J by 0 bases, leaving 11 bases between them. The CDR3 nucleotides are TGCAGTCCCCGGTCTGTAGCCAAAAACATTCAGTACTTC. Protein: CSPRSVAKNIQYF.

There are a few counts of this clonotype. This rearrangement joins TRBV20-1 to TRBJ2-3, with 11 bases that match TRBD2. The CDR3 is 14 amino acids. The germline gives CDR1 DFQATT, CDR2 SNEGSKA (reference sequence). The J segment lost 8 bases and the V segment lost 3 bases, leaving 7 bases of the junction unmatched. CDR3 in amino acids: CSASLAGGPGTQYF. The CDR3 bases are TGCAGTGCTAGTTTAGCGGGGGGGCCGGGTACGCAGTATTTT.

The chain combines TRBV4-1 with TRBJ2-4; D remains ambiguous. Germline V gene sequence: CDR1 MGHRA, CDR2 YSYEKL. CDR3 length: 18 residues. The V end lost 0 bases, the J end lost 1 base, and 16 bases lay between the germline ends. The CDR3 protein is CASSQEPPVGRAKNIQYF. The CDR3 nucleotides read TGCGCCAGCAGCCAAGAGCCTCCCGTCGGAAGGGCCAAAAACATTCAGTACTTC.

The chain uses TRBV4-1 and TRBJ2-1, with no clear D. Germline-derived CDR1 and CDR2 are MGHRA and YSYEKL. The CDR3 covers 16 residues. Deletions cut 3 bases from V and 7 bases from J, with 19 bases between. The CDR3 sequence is CASSHGDTPLENEQFF. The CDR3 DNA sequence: TGCGCCAGCAGCCACGGAGACACTCCATTGGAGAATGAGCAGTTCTTC.

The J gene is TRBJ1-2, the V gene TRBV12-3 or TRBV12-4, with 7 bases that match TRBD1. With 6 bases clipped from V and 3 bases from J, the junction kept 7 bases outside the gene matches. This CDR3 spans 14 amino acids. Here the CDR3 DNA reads TGTGCCAGCAGCGGGGGACAGCGATACTATGGCTACACCTTC. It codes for CASSGGQRYYGYTF.

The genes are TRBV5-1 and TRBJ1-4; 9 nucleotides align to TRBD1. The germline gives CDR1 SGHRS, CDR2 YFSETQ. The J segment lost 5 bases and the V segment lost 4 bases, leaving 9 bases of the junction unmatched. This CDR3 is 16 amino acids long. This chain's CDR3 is CASSRTRQGENEKLFF. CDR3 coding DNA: TGCGCCAGCAGCCGTACGAGACAGGGGGAAAATGAAAAACTGTTTTTT.

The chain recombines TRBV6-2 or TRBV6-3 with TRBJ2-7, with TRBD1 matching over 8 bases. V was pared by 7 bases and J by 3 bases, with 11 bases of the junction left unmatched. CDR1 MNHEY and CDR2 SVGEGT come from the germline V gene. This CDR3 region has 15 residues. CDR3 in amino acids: CASKPRTGKDYEQYF. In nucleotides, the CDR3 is TGTGCCAGCAAACCAAGGACAGGGAAGGACTACGAGCAGTACTTC.

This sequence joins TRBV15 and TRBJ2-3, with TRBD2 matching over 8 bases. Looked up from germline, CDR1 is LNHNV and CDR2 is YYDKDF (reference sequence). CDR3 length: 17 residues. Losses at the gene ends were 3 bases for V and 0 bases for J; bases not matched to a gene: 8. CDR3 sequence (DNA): TGTGCCACCAGCAGGCCTGCGGGGGGATTCAGCACAGATACGCAGTATTTT. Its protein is CATSRPAGGFSTDTQYF.

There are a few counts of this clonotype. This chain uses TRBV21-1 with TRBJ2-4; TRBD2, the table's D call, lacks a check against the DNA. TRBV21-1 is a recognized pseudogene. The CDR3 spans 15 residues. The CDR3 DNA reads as TGTGCCAGCACCAAAAGTCCGAGGGCCTATATTGAGCAGTACTTC. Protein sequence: CASTKSPRAYIEQYF.

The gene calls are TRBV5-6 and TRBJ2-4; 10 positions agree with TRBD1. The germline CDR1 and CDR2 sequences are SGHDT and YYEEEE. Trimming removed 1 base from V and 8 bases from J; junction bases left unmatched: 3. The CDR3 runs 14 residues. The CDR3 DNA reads TGTGCCAGCAGCTTGCGGGACAGGGGCTACATTCAGTACTTC. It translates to CASSLRDRGYIQYF.

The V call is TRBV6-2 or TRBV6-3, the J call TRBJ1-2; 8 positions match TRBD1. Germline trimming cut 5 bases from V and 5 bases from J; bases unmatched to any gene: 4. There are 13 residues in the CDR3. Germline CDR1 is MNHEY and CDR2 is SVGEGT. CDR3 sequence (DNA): TGTGCCAGCAGTGCGACAGGGGAGTATGGCTACACCTTC. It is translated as CASSATGEYGYTF.

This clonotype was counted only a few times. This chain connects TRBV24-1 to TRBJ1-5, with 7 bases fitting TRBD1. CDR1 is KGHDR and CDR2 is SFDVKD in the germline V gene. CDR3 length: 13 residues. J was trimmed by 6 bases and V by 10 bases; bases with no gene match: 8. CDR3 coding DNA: TGTGCCACGAGCGACAGGGTGGCTCAGCCCCAGCATTTT. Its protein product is CATSDRVAQPQHF.

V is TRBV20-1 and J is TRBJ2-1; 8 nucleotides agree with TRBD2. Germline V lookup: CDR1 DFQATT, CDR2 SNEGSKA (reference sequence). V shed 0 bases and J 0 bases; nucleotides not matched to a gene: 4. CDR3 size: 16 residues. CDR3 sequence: CSARDTLAGSYNEQFF. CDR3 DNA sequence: TGCAGTGCTAGAGATACCCTAGCGGGCTCCTACAATGAGCAGTTCTTC.

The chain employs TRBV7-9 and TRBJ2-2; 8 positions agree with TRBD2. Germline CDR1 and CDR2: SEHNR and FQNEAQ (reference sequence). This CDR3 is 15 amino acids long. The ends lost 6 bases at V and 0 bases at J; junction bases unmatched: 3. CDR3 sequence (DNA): TGTGCCAGCAGGCATAGCGGGGCGAACACCGGGGAGCTGTTTTTT. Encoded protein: CASRHSGANTGELFF. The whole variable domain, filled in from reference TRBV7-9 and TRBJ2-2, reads DTGVSQNPRHKITKRGQNVTFRCDPISEHNRLYWYRQTLGQGPEFLTYFQNEAQLEKSRLLSDRFSAERPKGSFSTLEIQRTEQGDSAMYLCASRHSGANTGELFFGEGSRLTVL.